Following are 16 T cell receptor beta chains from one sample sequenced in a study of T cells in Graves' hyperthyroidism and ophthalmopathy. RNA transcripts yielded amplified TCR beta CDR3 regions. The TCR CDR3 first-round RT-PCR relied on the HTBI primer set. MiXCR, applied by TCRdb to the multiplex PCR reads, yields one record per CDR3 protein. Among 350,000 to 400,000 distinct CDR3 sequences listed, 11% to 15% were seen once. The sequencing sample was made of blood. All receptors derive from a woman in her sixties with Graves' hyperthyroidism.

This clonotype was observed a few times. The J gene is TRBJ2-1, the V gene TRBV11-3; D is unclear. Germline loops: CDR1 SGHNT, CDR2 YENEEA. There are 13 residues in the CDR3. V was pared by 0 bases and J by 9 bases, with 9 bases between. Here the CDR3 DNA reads TGTGCCAGCAGCTTAGAATGGGATGGTGAGCAGTTCTTC. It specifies CASSLEWDGEQFF.

CDR3 sequence: CASSYTHEQYF. As DNA, the CDR3 is TGTGCCAGCAGTTACACCCACGAGCAGTACTTC. This chain connects TRBV6-5 to TRBJ2-7; D gene uncertain. V was pared by 2 bases and J by 5 bases, with 4 bases between. Germline V lookup: CDR1 MNHEY, CDR2 SVGAGI. This CDR3 contains 11 residues.

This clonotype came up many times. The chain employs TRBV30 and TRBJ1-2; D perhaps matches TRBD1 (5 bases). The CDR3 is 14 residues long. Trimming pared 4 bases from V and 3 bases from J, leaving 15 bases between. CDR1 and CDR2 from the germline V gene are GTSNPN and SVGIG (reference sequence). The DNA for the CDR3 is TGTGCCTGGATCCCCCGGCTGGGGGACTATGGCTACACCTTC. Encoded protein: CAWIPRLGDYGYTF.

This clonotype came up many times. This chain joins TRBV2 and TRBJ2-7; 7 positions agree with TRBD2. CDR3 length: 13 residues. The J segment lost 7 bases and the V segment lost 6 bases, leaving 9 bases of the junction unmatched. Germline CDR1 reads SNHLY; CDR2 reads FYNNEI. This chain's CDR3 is CASSGTTVGEQYF. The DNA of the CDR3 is TGTGCCAGCAGCGGGACTACGGTGGGGGAGCAGTACTTC.

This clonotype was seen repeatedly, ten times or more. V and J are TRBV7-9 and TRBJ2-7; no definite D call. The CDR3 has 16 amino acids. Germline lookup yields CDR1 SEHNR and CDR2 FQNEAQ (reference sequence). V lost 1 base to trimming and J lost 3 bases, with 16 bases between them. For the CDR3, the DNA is TGTGCCAGCAGCTTAGATCCCTCTCGACTTATCTACGAGCAGTACTTC. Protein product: CASSLDPSRLIYEQYF. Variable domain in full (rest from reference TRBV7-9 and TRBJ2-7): DTGVSQNPRHKITKRGQNVTFRCDPISEHNRLYWYRQTLGQGPEFLTYFQNEAQLEKSRLLSDRFSAERPKGSFSTLEIQRTEQGDSAMYLCASSLDPSRLIYEQYFGPGTRLTVT.

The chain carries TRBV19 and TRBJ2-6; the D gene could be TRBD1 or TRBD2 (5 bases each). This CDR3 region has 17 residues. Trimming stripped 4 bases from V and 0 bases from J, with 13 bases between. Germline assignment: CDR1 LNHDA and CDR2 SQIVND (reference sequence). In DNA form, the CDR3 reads TGTGCCAGTAGTACCTTTTCCGGGGCCTCTGGGGCCAACGTCCTGACTTTC. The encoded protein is CASSTFSGASGANVLTF.

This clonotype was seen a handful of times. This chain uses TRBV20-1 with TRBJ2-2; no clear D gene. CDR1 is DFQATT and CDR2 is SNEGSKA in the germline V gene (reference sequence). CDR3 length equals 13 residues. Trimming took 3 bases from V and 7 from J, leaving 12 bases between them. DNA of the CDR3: TGCAGTGCTAGGATCAGGAACGGCGGGGAGCTGTTTTTT. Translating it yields CSARIRNGGELFF.

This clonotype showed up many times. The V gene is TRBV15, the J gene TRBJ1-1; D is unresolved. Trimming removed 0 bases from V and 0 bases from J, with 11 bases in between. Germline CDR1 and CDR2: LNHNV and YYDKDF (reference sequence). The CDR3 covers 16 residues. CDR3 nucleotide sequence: TGTGCCACCAGCAGAGATCGCGGCAGCCTGAACACTGAAGCTTTCTTT. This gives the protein CATSRDRGSLNTEAFF.

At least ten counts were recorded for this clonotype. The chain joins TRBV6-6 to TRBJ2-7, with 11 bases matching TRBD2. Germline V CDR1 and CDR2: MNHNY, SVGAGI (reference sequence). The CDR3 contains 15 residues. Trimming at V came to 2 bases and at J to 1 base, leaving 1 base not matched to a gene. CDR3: CASSYRTSGSYEQYF. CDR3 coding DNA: TGTGCCAGCAGTTACCGGACTAGCGGGTCCTACGAGCAGTACTTC.

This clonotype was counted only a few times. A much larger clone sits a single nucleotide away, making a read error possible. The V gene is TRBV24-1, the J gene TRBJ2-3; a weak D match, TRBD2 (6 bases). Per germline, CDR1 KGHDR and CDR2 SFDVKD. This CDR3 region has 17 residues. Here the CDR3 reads CATSDAEGASSTDAQYF. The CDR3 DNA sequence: TGTGCCACCAGTGACGCGGAGGGAGCCTCTAGCACAGATGCGCAGTATTTT.

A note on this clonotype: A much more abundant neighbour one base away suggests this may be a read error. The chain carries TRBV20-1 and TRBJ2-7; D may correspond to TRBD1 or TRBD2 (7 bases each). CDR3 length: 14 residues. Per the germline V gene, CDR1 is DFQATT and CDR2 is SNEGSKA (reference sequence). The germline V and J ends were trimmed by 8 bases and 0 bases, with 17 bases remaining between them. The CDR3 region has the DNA TGCAGTACAGGGGACTACCGCAGCTCCTACGAGCAGTACTTC. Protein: CSTGDYRSSYEQYF.

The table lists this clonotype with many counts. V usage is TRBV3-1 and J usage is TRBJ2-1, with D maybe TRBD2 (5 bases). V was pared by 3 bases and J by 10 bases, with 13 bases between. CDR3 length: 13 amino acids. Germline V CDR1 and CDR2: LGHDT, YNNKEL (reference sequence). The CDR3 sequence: CASSQDTSQEQFF. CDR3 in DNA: TGTGCCAGCAGCCAGGATACTAGTCAGGAGCAGTTCTTC.

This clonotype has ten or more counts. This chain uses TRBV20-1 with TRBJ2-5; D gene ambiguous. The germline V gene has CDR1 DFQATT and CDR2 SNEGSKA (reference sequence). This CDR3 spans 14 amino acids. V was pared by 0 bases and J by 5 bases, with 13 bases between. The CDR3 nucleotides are TGCAGTGCTAGAGACGGTGGATTTCAGGAGACCCAGTACTTC. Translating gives CSARDGGFQETQYF.

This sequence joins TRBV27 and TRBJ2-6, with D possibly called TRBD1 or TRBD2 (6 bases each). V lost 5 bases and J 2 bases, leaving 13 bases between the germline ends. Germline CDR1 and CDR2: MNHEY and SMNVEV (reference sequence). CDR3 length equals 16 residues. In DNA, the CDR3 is TGTGCCAGCAGTCAAGACGGGGGCACTGGGGCCAACGTCCTGACTTTC. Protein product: CASSQDGGTGANVLTF.

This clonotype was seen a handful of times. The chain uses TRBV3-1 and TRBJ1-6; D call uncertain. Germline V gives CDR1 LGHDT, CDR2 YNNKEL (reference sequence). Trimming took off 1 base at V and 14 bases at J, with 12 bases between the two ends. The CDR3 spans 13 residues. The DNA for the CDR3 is TGTGCCAGCAGCCAAGGATCGGTACGAGCCCTCCACTTT. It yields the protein CASSQGSVRALHF.

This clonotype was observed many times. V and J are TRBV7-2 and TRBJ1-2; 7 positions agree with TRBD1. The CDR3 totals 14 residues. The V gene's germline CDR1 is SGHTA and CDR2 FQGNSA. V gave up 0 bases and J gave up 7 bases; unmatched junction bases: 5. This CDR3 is CASSLALQGIGYTF. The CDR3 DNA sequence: TGTGCCAGCAGCTTAGCGCTACAGGGGATTGGCTACACCTTC.